The clone carrying this T cell receptor beta chain turned up a few times. Its antigen is unknown. A far larger clone is one base from this, pointing to a likely read error. This specimen comes from a study of cytomegalovirus exposure and HLA in healthy donors. Researchers ran the PCR with 60 Vbeta and 13 Jbeta primers. Profiling relied on immunoSEQ multiplex PCR, and the TCRdb table lists in-frame clones only, not all of them. Of 250,000 to 350,000 clones detected, 86% appear once; the ten largest clones hold less than 4%. Among the donors, all were healthy bone marrow donors. Although they were nominally healthy when sampled, donors likely had unrecorded immune exposures. Study results and caveats: The majority of TCR sequences were rare, yet some public TCRs appeared in many donors. An analysis done earlier found most TCR beta V segments productive about 90% or about 30% of the time.

The sequenced sample consisted of PBMCs. The receptor comes from a man aged 40-49 years in good health and CMV-seropositive.

Here the CDR3 reads CSSSSGGITYEQYF. Here the CDR3 DNA reads TGTTCCAGCAGCTCGGGGGGAATTACATACGAGCAGTACTTC. V gene TRBV7-9 combines with J gene TRBJ2-7, with 7 bases fitting TRBD2. The germline gives CDR1 SEHNR, CDR2 FQNEAQ (reference sequence). This CDR3 is built from 14 residues.